This T cell receptor (beta chain) came from a study of CD8+CD57+ T cells in acquired aplastic anemia. The sample holds many counts of this clonotype. Antigen unknown. Both TCR beta VDJ combination and CDR3 sequence profiling were carried out. Genomic DNA was the template for this profiling. TCRdb reprocessed the reads with MiXCR, giving one entry per CDR3 protein. The sample lists 350,000 to 450,000 distinct CDR3 sequences, 55% to 70% occurring once. Findings and caveats of the study: The study found no significant CD8+ Simpson's diversity difference between patients and controls.

The receptor was derived from a human donor in good health, serving as a control. Sequences were obtained from sorted CD4+, CD8+, or CD8+CD57+ T cells (not recorded which) from PBMCs.

Here the CDR3 reads CASRGNLAGDTYEQYF. The CDR3 nucleotides read TGTGCCAGCAGGGGTAATCTAGCGGGGGACACCTACGAGCAGTACTTC. The chain uses TRBV6-2 or TRBV6-3 and TRBJ2-7; 10 bases map to TRBD2. J lost 2 bases, V lost 6 bases, and 10 bases had no gene match. Germline CDR1 and CDR2: MNHEY and SVGEGT. This CDR3 region has 16 residues.